This T cell receptor beta chain was retrieved from a study of vaccination effects on CD4 cells after COVID-19. Background on the study: Participants each got two BNT162b2 or mRNA-1273 vaccine doses.

V was shortened by 7 bases and J by 9 bases, with 16 bases between the two germline ends. Germline V gives CDR1 SNHLY, CDR2 FYNNEI. This CDR3 is built from 13 residues. About this clone itself: Its antigen is unidentified.

Produced via immunoSEQ multiplex PCR; TCRdb's table is partial and in-frame only. The sample includes 50,000 to 75,000 clones, roughly 79% seen only once; the top ten take more than 2%. Whole-study findings and limits: Common cold coronaviruses were cross-recognized by only 1 of 255 vaccine-induced clones in healthy vaccinees.

With the ViraFEST assay, the study expanded antigen-specific CD4+ T cells using viral peptide pools, then sequenced them. CD4+ T cells were isolated after around 9 days of culture. Vaccinated participants had no history of SARS-CoV-2 infection and tested negative for nucleocapsid antibodies. Half the medium was replaced with IL-2 medium on days 3 and 7. The starting material was CD4+ T cells from PBMCs cultured with HCoV-229E spike peptides, obtained before COVID-19 vaccination. This clonotype originated in a human donor who received a COVID-19 vaccine. This chain connects TRBV2 to TRBJ1-5; D is unresolved. The CDR3 is CASTDFIGWPQHF. In DNA, the CDR3 is TGTGCCAGCACTGACTTTATAGGCTGGCCCCAGCATTTT.